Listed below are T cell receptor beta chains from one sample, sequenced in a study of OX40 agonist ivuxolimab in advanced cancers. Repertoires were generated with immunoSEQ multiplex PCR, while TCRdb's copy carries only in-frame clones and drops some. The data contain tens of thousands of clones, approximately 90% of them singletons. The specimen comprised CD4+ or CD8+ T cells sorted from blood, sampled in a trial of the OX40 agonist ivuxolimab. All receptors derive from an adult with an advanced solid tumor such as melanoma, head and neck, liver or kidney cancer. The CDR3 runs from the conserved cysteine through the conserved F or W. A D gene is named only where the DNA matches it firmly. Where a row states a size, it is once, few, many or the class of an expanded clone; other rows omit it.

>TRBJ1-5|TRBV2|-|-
CASRLGGFGQPQHF
TGTGCCAGCAGGTTGGGGGGGTTCGGGCAGCCCCAGCATTTT
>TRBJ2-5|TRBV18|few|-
CASSPRETETQYF
TGTGCCAGCTCACCAAGGGAGACGGAGACCCAGTACTTC
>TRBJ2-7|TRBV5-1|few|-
CASSLAGTDSYEQYF
TGCGCCAGCAGCTTGGCTGGGACCGATTCCTACGAGCAGTACTTC
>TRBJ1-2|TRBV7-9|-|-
CASFFPTENYGYTF
TGTGCCAGCTTCTTTCCTACAGAAAACTATGGCTACACCTTC
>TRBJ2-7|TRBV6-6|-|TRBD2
CASSYTGTSSYEQYF
TGTGCCAGCAGTTACACCGGGACTAGCTCCTACGAGCAGTACTTC
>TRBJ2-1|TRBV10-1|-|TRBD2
CASSEMRGDHNEQFF
TGCGCCAGCAGTGAGATGCGGGGGGATCACAATGAGCAGTTCTTC
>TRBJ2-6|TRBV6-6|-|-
CASSYSNSGANVLTF
TGTGCCAGCAGTTACAGCAACTCTGGGGCCAACGTCCTGACTTTC
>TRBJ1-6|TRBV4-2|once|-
CASSQERGSVYSPLHF
TGTGCCAGCAGCCAAGAGCGGGGATCCGTATATTCACCCCTCCACTTT
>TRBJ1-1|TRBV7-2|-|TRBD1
CASSLAGTGGTEAFF
TGTGCCAGCAGCCTAGCGGGGACAGGGGGTACTGAAGCTTTCTTT
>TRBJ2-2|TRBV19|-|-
CASSIGQSTGELFF
TGTGCCAGTAGTATTGGACAATCCACCGGGGAGCTGTTTTTT
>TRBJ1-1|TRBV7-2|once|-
CASKTPNTEAFF
TGTGCCAGCAAGACCCCGAACACTGAAGCTTTCTTT
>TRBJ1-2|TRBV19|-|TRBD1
CASQGAGRVNYGYTF
TGTGCCAGTCAGGGGGCAGGAAGAGTTAACTATGGCTACACCTTC
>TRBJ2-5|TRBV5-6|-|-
CASSLGSPIGQETQYF
TGTGCCAGCAGCTTGGGGTCACCTATTGGTCAAGAGACCCAGTACTTC
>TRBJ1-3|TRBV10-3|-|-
CAISGEGDGNTIYF
TGTGCCATCAGTGGAGAGGGGGATGGGAACACCATATATTTT
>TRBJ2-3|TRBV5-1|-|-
CASTLGGGAYTQYF
TGCGCCAGCACCTTGGGTGGGGGGGCATATACGCAGTATTTT
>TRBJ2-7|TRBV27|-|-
CASSFALRGISYEQYF
TGTGCCAGCAGTTTTGCCCTGAGGGGGATCTCCTACGAGCAGTACTTC
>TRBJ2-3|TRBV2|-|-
CAVQGSTDTQYF
TGTGCCGTACAGGGTAGCACAGATACGCAGTATTTT
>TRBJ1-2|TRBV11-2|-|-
CASSKGQPLGYTF
TGTGCCAGCAGCAAAGGACAACCCCTCGGCTACACCTTC
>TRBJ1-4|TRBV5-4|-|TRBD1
CASSSGQGDGNEKLFF
TGTGCCAGCAGCAGCGGACAGGGGGACGGTAATGAAAAACTGTTTTTT
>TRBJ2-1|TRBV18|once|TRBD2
CASSPAGGALGEQFF
TGTGCCAGCTCACCCGCGGGGGGGGCCCTGGGCGAGCAGTTCTTC
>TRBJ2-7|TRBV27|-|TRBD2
CASSFKRGGDYEQYF
TGTGCCAGCAGTTTTAAGAGGGGAGGGGACTACGAGCAGTACTTC
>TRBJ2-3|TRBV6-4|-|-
CASSELVGGPDTQYF
TGTGCCAGCAGTGAGCTAGTGGGGGGGCCAGATACGCAGTATTTT
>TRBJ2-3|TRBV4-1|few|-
CASSPLPVVYDTQYF
TGCGCCAGCAGCCCTCTACCGGTAGTCTACGATACGCAGTATTTT
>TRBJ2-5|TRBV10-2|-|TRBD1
CASSEQGLETQYF
TGCGCCAGCAGTGAACAGGGGTTGGAGACCCAGTACTTC
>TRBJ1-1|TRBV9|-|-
CASTRGVNTEAFF
TGTGCCAGCACACGGGGGGTGAACACTGAAGCTTTCTTT
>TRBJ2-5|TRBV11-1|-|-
CASSPGIQETQYF
TGTGCCAGCAGCCCGGGGATCCAAGAGACCCAGTACTTC
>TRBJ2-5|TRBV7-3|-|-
CASSPHPGVETQYF
TGTGCCAGCAGTCCTCACCCGGGGGTGGAGACCCAGTACTTC
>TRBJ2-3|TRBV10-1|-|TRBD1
CASTDRGEDTQYF
TGCGCCAGTACGGACAGGGGCGAAGATACGCAGTATTTT
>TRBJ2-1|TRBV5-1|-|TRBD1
CASSPGTANNEQFF
TGCGCCAGCAGCCCCGGGACAGCAAACAATGAGCAGTTCTTC
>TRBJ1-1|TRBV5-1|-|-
CASSLEVRNTEAFF
TGCGCCAGCAGCTTGGAGGTCAGGAACACTGAAGCTTTCTTT
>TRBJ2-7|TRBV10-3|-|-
CAISESGEQYF
TGTGCCATCAGTGAAAGCGGCGAGCAGTACTTC
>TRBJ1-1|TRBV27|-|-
CASSRVSGTEAFF
TGTGCCAGCAGTCGGGTCAGTGGCACTGAAGCTTTCTTT
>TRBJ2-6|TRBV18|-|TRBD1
CASSLGTGALSGANVLTF
TGTGCCAGCTCACTGGGGACAGGGGCACTTTCTGGGGCCAACGTCCTGACTTTC
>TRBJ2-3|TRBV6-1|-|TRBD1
CASSEGQGDTQYF
TGTGCCAGCAGTGAAGGACAGGGGGATACGCAGTATTTT
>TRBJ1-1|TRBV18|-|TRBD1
CASSPGQGGNTEAFF
TGTGCCAGCTCACCCGGACAGGGTGGGAACACTGAAGCTTTCTTT
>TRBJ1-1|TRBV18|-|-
CASSPRGGQDHTEAFF
TGTGCCAGCTCACCCCGGGGGGGGCAGGATCACACTGAAGCTTTCTTT
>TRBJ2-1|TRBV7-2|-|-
CASSLEVNRYNEQFF
TGTGCCAGCAGCTTGGAAGTGAATAGATACAATGAGCAGTTCTTC
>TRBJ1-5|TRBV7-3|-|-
CASSSRSGQPQHF
TGTGCCAGCAGCTCCCGGTCGGGTCAGCCCCAGCATTTT
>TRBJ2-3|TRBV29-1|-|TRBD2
CSAEGRGGSTDTQYF
TGCAGCGCCGAGGGGCGGGGGGGTAGCACAGATACGCAGTATTTT
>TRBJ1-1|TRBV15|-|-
CATSSLEGTGTEAFF
TGTGCCACCAGCAGCCTTGAGGGGACGGGGACTGAAGCTTTCTTT
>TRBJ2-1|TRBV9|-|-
CASSALVNNEQFF
TGTGCCAGCAGCGCCCTAGTTAACAATGAGCAGTTCTTC
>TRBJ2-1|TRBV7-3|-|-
CASSLSGSGVSSYNEQFF
TGTGCCAGCAGCTTATCCGGCAGTGGGGTCAGCTCCTACAATGAGCAGTTCTTC
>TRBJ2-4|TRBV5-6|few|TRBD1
CASSPGTGQREQYF
TGTGCCAGCAGCCCGGGGACAGGCCAACGGGAACAGTACTTC
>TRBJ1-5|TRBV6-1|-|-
CASSVSLTAKLQPQHF
TGTGCCAGCAGTGTCTCCCTCACCGCCAAACTTCAGCCCCAGCATTTT
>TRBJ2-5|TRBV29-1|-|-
CSVDGLDEETQYF
TGCAGCGTTGACGGACTGGATGAAGAGACCCAGTACTTC
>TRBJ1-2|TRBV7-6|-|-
CASSSSVGGDGYTF
TGTGCCAGCAGCTCCAGCGTCGGGGGCGATGGCTACACCTTC
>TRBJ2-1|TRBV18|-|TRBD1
CASSAGTGGNEQFF
TGTGCCAGCTCGGCCGGGACAGGTGGGAATGAGCAGTTCTTC
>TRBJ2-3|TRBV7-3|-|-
CASSHSSDTQYF
TGTGCCAGCAGTCATTCGTCAGATACGCAGTATTTT
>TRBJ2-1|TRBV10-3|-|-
CAIRERGGANNEQFF
TGTGCCATCAGGGAGCGTGGGGGGGCGAACAATGAGCAGTTCTTC
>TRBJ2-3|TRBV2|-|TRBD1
CASGDRTDTQYF
TGTGCCAGCGGGGACAGGACAGATACGCAGTATTTT
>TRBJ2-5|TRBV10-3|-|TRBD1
CAISELGQGETQYF
TGTGCCATCAGTGAGCTCGGACAGGGAGAGACCCAGTACTTC
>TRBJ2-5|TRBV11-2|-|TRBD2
CASSFTWVRGEETQYF
TGTGCCAGCAGCTTTACGTGGGTCCGGGGGGAAGAGACCCAGTACTTC
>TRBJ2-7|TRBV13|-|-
CASSLAPDGDEQYF
TGTGCCAGCAGCTTAGCCCCTGACGGTGACGAGCAGTACTTC
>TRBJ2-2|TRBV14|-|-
CASSWGVDTGELFF
TGTGCCAGCAGCTGGGGCGTCGACACCGGGGAGCTGTTTTTT
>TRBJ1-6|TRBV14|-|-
CASSQGTNSPLHF
TGTGCCAGCAGCCAGGGAACGAATTCACCCCTCCACTTT